The 26 T cell receptor beta chains below come from one sample, sequenced in a study of metastatic and nonmetastatic thyroid tumors (dated by TCRdb to 2020 to 2022). Receptor amplification or capture employed PCR. These reads were obtained on an Illumina HiSeq 4000. The public reads were quality trimmed at Q25 with fastp and then assembled into clones with MiXCR by TCRdb, keeping productive beta chains. The sample includes about 34,000 clones, with approximately 19% observed a single time. Under 8.5% of the sample comes from the top ten. No patient had received any treatment before thyroid surgery. The sequenced material came from blood. These receptors were collected from a female donor with papillary thyroid cancer or a benign thyroid nodule (not recorded which). Some clones in this sample may be carry-over from other donors' samples.

This clone was seen at least ten times. The chain is built from TRBV20-1 and TRBJ1-6, with a weak D call TRBD1 (6 bases). Germline loops: CDR1 DFQATT, CDR2 SNEGSKA (reference sequence). The CDR3 has 16 amino acids. The V end lost 6 bases, the J end lost 4 bases, and 19 bases lay between the germline ends. CDR3 in DNA: TGCAGTGCGAGCCCACAGGGAGAGCCATATAATTCACCCCTCCACTTT. Translating gives CSASPQGEPYNSPLHF.

Ten or more counts support this clone. This sequence joins TRBV20-1 and TRBJ1-1, with TRBD1 identical over 7 bases. V gave up 6 bases and J gave up 5 bases; unmatched junction bases: 9. Germline V lookup: CDR1 DFQATT, CDR2 SNEGSKA (reference sequence). The CDR3 runs 13 residues. The CDR3 reads CSAFGARGTEAFF. Written as DNA, the CDR3 is TGCAGTGCCTTCGGCGCCAGGGGGACTGAAGCTTTCTTT.

Many counts were recorded for this clone. This sequence may be a read error, since a much larger clone differs from it by one base. Other DNA sequences of this sample code for an identical CDR3. V is TRBV5-1 and J is TRBJ2-5; no clear D. V dropped 4 bases and J dropped 4 bases, with 11 bases sitting between them. Per germline, CDR1 SGHRS and CDR2 YFSETQ. The CDR3 contains 13 residues. The DNA for the CDR3 is TGCGCCAGCAGCCTGAGCGTCCGAGAGACCCAGTACTTC. This gives the protein CASSLSVRETQYF. The full variable domain, with the rest looked up from reference TRBV5-1 and TRBJ2-5, is KAGVTQTPRYLIKTRGQQVTLSCSPISGHRSVSWYQQTPGQGLQFLFEYFSETQRNKGNFPGRFSGRQFSNSRSEMNVSTLELGDSALYLCASSLSVRETQYFGPGTRLLVL.

This clone was detected many times. The V gene is TRBV11-3, the J gene TRBJ2-1; TRBD2 aligns across 7 bases. The J segment lost 8 bases and the V segment lost 0 bases, leaving 7 bases of the junction unmatched. This CDR3 spans 15 amino acids. CDR1 SGHNT and CDR2 YENEEA come from the germline V gene. The CDR3 nucleotides are TGTGCCAGCAGCTTAGAGCTAGCGGCACAACATGAGCAGTTCTTC. Translating it yields CASSLELAAQHEQFF.

V gene TRBV24-1 combines with J gene TRBJ2-2, with D unclear. The germline gives CDR1 KGHDR, CDR2 SFDVKD. V was clipped by 5 bases and J by 3 bases, with 6 bases between them. The CDR3 covers 13 residues. CDR3 DNA sequence: TGTGCCACCAGTGCTACGGACACCGGGGAGCTGTTTTTT. It translates to CATSATDTGELFF.

This clone appeared many times. The chain is built from TRBV15 and TRBJ2-7; TRBD2 aligns across 9 bases. The CDR3 has 17 amino acids. In germline, CDR1 is LNHNV, CDR2 YYDKDF (reference sequence). Trimming at V came to 0 bases and at J to 6 bases, leaving 12 bases not matched to a gene. The CDR3 spells CATSRERSSGSQFEQYF. CDR3 nucleotide sequence: TGTGCCACCAGCAGAGAAAGGAGTAGCGGGAGTCAGTTCGAGCAGTACTTC.

This clone has at least ten counts. The CDR3 is CASTLGRSQETQYF. The CDR3 DNA reads as TGTGCCAGCACCCTCGGGCGGTCACAAGAGACCCAGTACTTC. The genes are TRBV2 and TRBJ2-5, with D unresolved. Trimming stripped 7 bases from V and 2 bases from J, with 14 bases between. Per the germline V gene, CDR1 is SNHLY and CDR2 is FYNNEI. This CDR3 has 14 residues.

This clone was counted many times. The chain is built from TRBV7-2 and TRBJ2-1; D is perhaps TRBD1 (8 bases). Trimming removed 4 bases from V and 4 bases from J, with 17 bases in between. The CDR3 spans 16 residues. The germline V gene encodes CDR1 SGHTA and CDR2 FQGNSA. The CDR3 reads CASSSRDRGGYNEQFF. The CDR3, as DNA: TGTGCCAGCAGCTCCAGAGACAGGGGAGGGTACAATGAGCAGTTCTTC.

This clone was seen repeatedly, ten times or more. The chain uses TRBV28 and TRBJ1-2; perhaps TRBD1 as D (6 bases). V lost 6 bases, J lost 2 bases, and 16 bases lay in between. The length of the CDR3 is 15 residues. Germline-derived CDR1 and CDR2 are MDHEN and SYDVKM. CDR3 in amino acids: CASSLTRTANYGYTF. The CDR3 region has the DNA TGTGCCAGCAGCCTTACCCGGACAGCGAACTATGGCTACACCTTC.

In its sample, this clone was seen a few times. The J gene is TRBJ2-1, the V gene TRBV6-2 or TRBV6-3; TRBD2 agrees at 7 bases. The germline V gene has CDR1 MNHEY and CDR2 SVGEGT. The CDR3 consists of 16 residues. After removal of 5 bases from V and 1 base from J, the junction contained 8 bases not matched to a gene. This CDR3 reads CASSALLAPSYNEQFF. The CDR3 coding sequence is TGTGCCAGCAGTGCATTACTAGCGCCTTCCTACAATGAGCAGTTCTTC.

At least ten counts were recorded for this clone. The J gene is TRBJ2-2, the V gene TRBV2; D possibly corresponds to TRBD2 (6 bases). CDR3 length: 12 amino acids. Germline values: CDR1 SNHLY, CDR2 FYNNEI. Trimming stripped 7 bases from V and 3 bases from J, with 6 bases between. CDR3 coding DNA: TGTGCCAGCACTAGCGACACCGGGGAGCTGTTTTTT. Translating it yields CASTSDTGELFF.

Note on this clone: This sequence may be a read error, since a much larger clone differs from it by one base. The rearrangement joins TRBV20-1 to TRBJ2-1; D may be TRBD2 (6 bases). The CDR3 contains 16 residues. Trimming took 0 bases from V and 5 from J, leaving 17 bases between them. CDR1 and CDR2 (germline): DFQATT, SNEGSKA (reference sequence). The DNA for the CDR3 is TGCAGTGCTAGAGATCAGGACTACTCCCCCCACAATGAGCAGTTCTTC. Translated, it gives CSARDQDYSPHNEQFF.

This clone was detected ten times or more. The chain carries TRBV15 and TRBJ2-6; 7 bases match TRBD1. The CDR3 consists of 19 residues. Germline values: CDR1 LNHNV, CDR2 YYDKDF (reference sequence). After removal of 0 bases from V and 4 bases from J, the junction contained 12 bases not matched to a gene. The CDR3 region has the DNA TGTGCCACCAGCAGAGAGTACGGGACAGTAGGCTCCGGGGCCAACGTCCTGACTTTC. Amino acids: CATSREYGTVGSGANVLTF.

The gene calls are TRBV12-3 or TRBV12-4 and TRBJ2-1; no clear D gene. V lost 3 bases and J 6 bases, leaving 18 bases between the germline ends. The CDR3 contains 16 residues. Written as DNA, the CDR3 is TGTGCCAGCAGTTTGTGGGCGGTCCGTAGGGTCAATGAGCAGTTCTTC. This sequence encodes CASSLWAVRRVNEQFF.

The table lists this clone with a few counts. The rearrangement joins TRBV10-3 to TRBJ2-2; D ambiguous. CDR1 is ENHRY and CDR2 is SYGVKD in the germline V gene. Trimming stripped 2 bases from V and 7 bases from J, with 8 bases between. There are 13 residues in the CDR3. The CDR3 loop reads CAISEMGFGELFF. In DNA, the CDR3 is TGTGCCATCAGTGAGATGGGGTTCGGGGAGCTGTTTTTT.

This clone was found many times. The chain is built from TRBV3-1 and TRBJ2-5; unclear D gene. The CDR3 spans 15 residues. V shed 3 bases and J shed 0 bases, with 11 bases lying between them. Germline loops: CDR1 LGHDT, CDR2 YNNKEL (reference sequence). DNA for the CDR3: TGTGCCAGCAGCCAGGGCAAGTTCTACCAAGAGACCCAGTACTTC. It is translated as CASSQGKFYQETQYF.

This clone is judged medium-sized. The rearrangement joins TRBV7-2 to TRBJ2-2; D gene ambiguous. Germline CDR1 and CDR2: SGHTA and FQGNSA. Trimming pared 5 bases from V and 2 bases from J, leaving 15 bases between. The CDR3 is made up of 16 amino acids. As DNA, the CDR3 is TGTGCCAGCAGCCCCTTAATGGCCCGAAACACCGGGGAGCTGTTTTTT. This gives the protein CASSPLMARNTGELFF.

Ten or more counts support this clone. This sample also contains other DNA sequences that code for the same CDR3. This rearrangement joins TRBV27 to TRBJ1-6; 8 bases align to TRBD1. Germline V gene sequence: CDR1 MNHEY, CDR2 SMNVEV (reference sequence). V gave up 5 bases and J gave up 5 bases; unmatched junction bases: 2. The CDR3 contains 14 residues. The CDR3 DNA reads TGTGCCAGCAGTGGGACAGGCGATAATTCACCCCTCCACTTT. This gives the protein CASSGTGDNSPLHF.

Worth noting for this clone: An end of the junction does not agree with germline; a read error may underlie this. This rearrangement joins TRBV20-1 to TRBJ2-2, with TRBD1 identical over 7 bases. CDR3 length: 16 residues. The germline gives CDR1 DFQATT, CDR2 SNEGSKA (reference sequence). The CDR3 spells CSSRPQQGHYTWELFF. CDR3 in DNA: TGCAGTTCTAGACCTCAACAGGGGCACTACACCTGGGAGCTGTTTTTT.

This clone was recorded many times. The chain couples TRBV19 to TRBJ2-1; 8 bases agree with TRBD1. The CDR3 is 14 amino acids. Germline values: CDR1 LNHDA, CDR2 SQIVND (reference sequence). The ends lost 5 bases at V and 7 bases at J; junction bases unmatched: 7. The CDR3 protein is CASSVTGGWNEQFF. CDR3 DNA: TGTGCCAGTAGTGTTACAGGGGGATGGAATGAGCAGTTCTTC.

The V and J genes are TRBV28 and TRBJ2-5; 11 bases agree with TRBD2. Germline V gene lookup returns CDR1 MDHEN and CDR2 SYDVKM. There are 14 residues in the CDR3. V shed 3 bases and J 3 bases; nucleotides not matched to a gene: 0. The CDR3 sequence is CASSLTSGEETQYF. CDR3 DNA sequence: TGTGCCAGCAGTTTGACTAGCGGGGAAGAGACCCAGTACTTC.

The V call is TRBV6-2 or TRBV6-3, the J call TRBJ2-7; no reliable D call. Trimming pared 4 bases from V and 4 bases from J, leaving 5 bases between. This CDR3 has 11 residues. Per germline, CDR1 MNHEY and CDR2 SVGEGT. CDR3 residues: CASSLQYEQYF. The DNA for the CDR3 is TGTGCCAGCAGTTTGCAATACGAGCAGTACTTC.

This clone occurred many times. The V call is TRBV20-1, the J call TRBJ2-1; 7 nucleotides align to TRBD2. This CDR3 comprises 12 residues. V gave up 6 bases and J gave up 6 bases; unmatched junction bases: 5. The germline gives CDR1 DFQATT, CDR2 SNEGSKA (reference sequence). The CDR3 DNA is TGCAGTGCAAAGCGGGATAGCAATGAGCAGTTCTTC. As protein: CSAKRDSNEQFF.

This clone has at least ten counts. The CDR3 loop is CASSPAGITDTQYF. CDR3 nucleotide sequence: TGTGCCAGCTCACCGGCGGGGATCACAGATACGCAGTATTTT. The chain has TRBV18 and TRBJ2-3; TRBD2 might be the D (6 bases). With 3 bases removed from V and 2 bases from J, the gap between germline ends came to 9 bases. Germline V lookup: CDR1 KGHSH, CDR2 LQKENI. This CDR3 is 14 amino acids long.

Many counts were recorded for this clone. This clone may be a read error of a much larger clone one base away. The gene calls are TRBV20-1 and TRBJ2-1, with 7 bases lining up with TRBD2. V lost 3 bases to trimming and J lost 5 bases; unmatched junction nucleotides: 10. CDR1 DFQATT and CDR2 SNEGSKA come from the germline V gene (reference sequence). CDR3 size: 15 residues. The CDR3 DNA follows: TGCAGTGCTAGGCCTGTCGGGAGGCGTCACAATGAGCAGTTCTTC. It specifies CSARPVGRRHNEQFF.

This clone came up many times. V is TRBV9 and J is TRBJ2-1; no clear D gene. The germline V gene encodes CDR1 SGDLS and CDR2 YYNGEE. V gave up 0 bases and J gave up 7 bases, with 11 bases separating them. The CDR3 has 14 amino acids. The CDR3 protein is CASSVAGTLNEQFF. The DNA for the CDR3 is TGTGCCAGCAGCGTAGCCGGTACACTAAATGAGCAGTTCTTC.